The 17 T cell receptor beta chains given below trace back to one sample, sequenced in a study of Ad26.COV2.S vaccination and SARS-CoV-2 variants. Clones were sequenced by immunoSEQ multiplex PCR, and TCRdb holds only the in-frame ones, with some missing. The table includes 300,000 to 400,000 clones, 70% to 90% detected once. Treatment given: about 20 received Ad26.COV2.S at low or high dose, single or two shots; roughly five received placebo; per-sample allocation not given. Collection of samples fell on day 63 after the first vaccine or placebo injection. Sequenced here: peripheral blood, sampled in a trial of Ad26.COV2.S vaccine versus placebo. These receptors originate from a person aged 18-60 years who received the Ad26.COV2.S COVID-19 vaccine or a placebo.

The chain uses TRBV7-2 and TRBJ2-3; 11 bases match TRBD2. Losses at the gene ends were 5 bases for V and 6 bases for J; bases not matched to a gene: 10. The germline CDR1 and CDR2 sequences are SGHTA and FQGNSA. This CDR3 spans 16 amino acids. CDR3 bases: TGTGCCAGCAGCCACACCCTAGCGGGAGGTGGGGATACGCAGTATTTT. Amino acid sequence: CASSHTLAGGGDTQYF.

The chain links TRBV21-1 to TRBJ1-3; the table's TRBD1 call for D was not verified on the DNA. TRBV21-1 is reported as a pseudogene. CDR3 size: 19 residues. The CDR3 bases are TGTGCCAGCAGCAGAAAAAGGGCTGACAGGGGCTACTCTGGAAACACCATATATTTT. Its translation: CASSRKRADRGYSGNTIYF.

The V gene is TRBV19, the J gene TRBJ2-7; D may be TRBD1 (6 bases). The ends were cut back, 3 bases at V and 9 bases at J, with 18 bases in the middle. Germline V gives CDR1 LNHDA, CDR2 SQIVND (reference sequence). The CDR3 has 14 residues. CDR3 region: CASSIPGTRSRQYF. The CDR3 DNA reads TGTGCCAGTAGTATCCCCGGGACACGATCGAGGCAGTACTTC.

The CDR3: CASSIEGGTLSSEQYF. In DNA, the CDR3 is TGTGCCAGTAGTATAGAAGGCGGGACCCTCTCTAGCGAGCAGTACTTC. This chain joins TRBV19 and TRBJ2-7; the D gene is possibly TRBD2 (6 bases). Trimming removed 0 bases from V and 6 bases from J, with 18 bases in between. The V gene's germline CDR1 is LNHDA and CDR2 SQIVND (reference sequence). This CDR3 is 16 amino acids long.

In its sample, this clone was seen once. The rearrangement links TRBV7-6 to TRBJ1-1; tentative D call: TRBD1 (6 bases). The CDR3 extends over 16 amino acids. Per germline, CDR1 SGHVS and CDR2 FNYEAQ. Trimming pared 5 bases from V and 3 bases from J, leaving 19 bases between. The CDR3 nucleotides are TGTGCCAGCAGCCCCCTTTTGGGGGGCGCGTACACTGAAGCTTTCTTT. It encodes CASSPLLGGAYTEAFF.

The rearrangement links TRBV28 to TRBJ2-5, with 9 nucleotides matching TRBD2. Per germline, CDR1 MDHEN and CDR2 SYDVKM. This CDR3 has 13 amino acids. The J segment lost 3 bases and the V segment lost 5 bases, leaving 1 base of the junction unmatched. As DNA, the CDR3 is TGTGCCAGCAGTCGCGGGAGGGAAGAGACCCAGTACTTC. Amino acids: CASSRGREETQYF.

The J gene is TRBJ2-4, the V gene TRBV12-3 or TRBV12-4; 7 bases map to TRBD2. The V segment lost 2 bases and the J segment 12 bases; nucleotides outside the gene matches: 7. The CDR3 length is 13 residues. In DNA, the CDR3 is TGTGCCAGCAGTTTATCTTGGGAGGGGTCTCAGTACTTC. The encoded protein is CASSLSWEGSQYF.

In this sample, this clone turned up once. The rearrangement joins TRBV24-1 to TRBJ1-2; D remains unclear. This CDR3 is built from 12 residues. Germline V CDR1 and CDR2: KGHDR, SFDVKD. V was trimmed by 4 bases and J by 4 bases, leaving 6 bases between them. CDR3 protein: CATSELGYGYTF. CDR3 DNA: TGTGCCACCAGTGAACTCGGCTATGGCTACACCTTC.

The genes are TRBV24-1 and TRBJ2-3; 8 bases align to TRBD1. Germline V gene data show CDR1 as KGHDR and CDR2 as SFDVKD. After removal of 2 bases from V and 1 base from J, the junction contained 4 bases not matched to a gene. This CDR3 is 16 amino acids long. The chain's CDR3 is CATSDWTRGRTDTQYF. CDR3 bases: TGTGCCACCAGTGATTGGACCAGGGGGCGCACAGATACGCAGTATTTT.

This clone was seen only once. The rearrangement links TRBV5-1 to TRBJ1-1; D possibly corresponds to TRBD1 (6 bases). The germline CDR1 and CDR2 sequences are SGHRS and YFSETQ. The CDR3 runs 16 residues. With 0 bases removed from V and 5 bases from J, the gap between germline ends came to 17 bases. The chain's CDR3 is CASSLEPSDRWTEAFF. In nucleotides, the CDR3 is TGCGCCAGCAGCTTGGAACCCTCTGACAGGTGGACTGAAGCTTTCTTT.

The chain has TRBV18 and TRBJ1-6, with D unresolved. In germline, CDR1 is KGHSH, CDR2 LQKENI. CDR3 length: 13 amino acids. The germline V and J ends were trimmed by 5 bases and 5 bases, with 7 bases remaining between them. In DNA, the CDR3 is TGTGCCAGCTCAGTGCCGAATAATTCACCCCTCCACTTT. The encoded protein is CASSVPNNSPLHF.

V is TRBV3-1 (or the pseudogene TRBV3-2) and J is TRBJ2-7, with TRBD2 matching 13 bases. CDR1 is LGHDT and CDR2 is YNNKEL in the germline V gene (reference sequence). V shed 5 bases, J shed 0 bases, and the junction held 4 bases outside the gene matches. This CDR3 contains 16 residues. In DNA form, the CDR3 reads TGTGCCAGCAGCACCCGGACTAGCGGGAGCTCCTACGAGCAGTACTTC. As protein: CASSTRTSGSSYEQYF.

This clone was seen only once. The chain joins TRBV7-9 to TRBJ2-1; D is perhaps TRBD2 (6 bases). The CDR3 is 17 residues long. With 4 bases removed from V and 4 bases from J, the gap between germline ends came to 20 bases. CDR1 is SEHNR, CDR2 FQNEAQ, per germline (reference sequence). DNA for the CDR3: TGTGCCAGCAGCTCCCAGAGGGGCGGGAATTCTTACAATGAGCAGTTCTTC. Translating gives CASSSQRGGNSYNEQFF.

This chain uses TRBV19 with TRBJ2-2; tentatively, D is TRBD1 (5 bases). The CDR3 contains 15 residues. The germline gives CDR1 LNHDA, CDR2 SQIVND (reference sequence). The germline V and J ends were trimmed by 2 bases and 5 bases, with 12 bases remaining between them. In DNA form, the CDR3 reads TGTGCCAGTAGTATATCGTCAGGGCTGACCGGGGAGCTGTTTTTT. This encodes CASSISSGLTGELFF.

At least ten counts were recorded for this clone. The chain uses TRBV19 and TRBJ1-1, with D possibly being TRBD1 (5 bases). The germline V gene encodes CDR1 LNHDA and CDR2 SQIVND (reference sequence). CDR3 length equals 12 residues. Trimming pared 8 bases from V and 2 bases from J, leaving 9 bases between. Written as DNA, the CDR3 is TGTGCCAGTCAGACAGATAACACTGAAGCTTTCTTT. Its translation is CASQTDNTEAFF.

V gene TRBV29-1 combines with J gene TRBJ2-2; D remains unclear. The length of the CDR3 is 13 residues. Germline V gene sequence: CDR1 SQVTM, CDR2 ANQGSEA. Trimming left V 0 bases short and J 5 bases short, with 7 bases between. The CDR3 reads CSVEDHGTGELFF. For the CDR3, the DNA is TGCAGCGTTGAAGATCATGGGACCGGGGAGCTGTTTTTT.

The rearrangement uses TRBV5-1 and TRBJ2-7, with TRBD1 as a possible D gene (6 bases). The CDR3 runs 15 residues. Trimming stripped 2 bases from V and 1 base from J, with 13 bases between. The germline V gene has CDR1 SGHRS and CDR2 YFSETQ. The CDR3 spells CASSLQGDGSYEQYF. CDR3 DNA: TGCGCCAGCAGCTTACAGGGAGATGGGTCCTACGAGCAGTACTTC.